This T cell receptor (beta chain) was recorded in a study of graft-versus-host responses after intestinal transplantation. As for the study in general: Anti-thymocyte globulin served as induction for all recipients, who then took tacrolimus and steroids for approximately three years. Study observations and caveats: The presence of high graft-versus-host to host-versus-graft clonal ratios in allografts characterized patients with graft-donor T cell macrochimerism. GvH clones occurred in recipient marrow; some first appeared in ileum or blood.

Sequenced by immunoSEQ multiplex PCR; TCRdb stores in-frame clones only, minus some. This table has over 14,000 clones, around 94% appearing once. As concerns this clone: Its antigen remains unidentified.

V gave up 3 bases and J gave up 3 bases, with 12 bases separating them. From germline, CDR1 is MDHEN and CDR2 SYDVKM. CDR3 length equals 14 residues. The source is a human patient who received an intestinal transplant, so some T cells may come from the graft donor. J is TRBJ2-7 and V is TRBV28; no firm D call. Sequencing used PBMCs, obtained 9 days after transplant. For the CDR3, the DNA is TGTGCCAGCAGTTTTATTTTACGACTCTACGAGCAGTACTTC. The encoded protein is CASSFILRLYEQYF.